This T cell receptor (beta chain) stems from a study of somatic reversion in DOCK8 deficiency (dated by TCRdb to the early 2020s). For the study in its entirety: The study compared T cell receptor beta repertoires of DOCK8-deficient patients, DOCK8-revertant patients and healthy volunteers. The study examined how somatic reversion of pathogenic DOCK8 variants changes lymphocyte differentiation and function in DOCK8 deficiency. The DOCK8-deficient patients included in the study had been described in earlier reports. Study-wide conclusions, independent of this receptor: The methods did not specify, sample by sample, whether the source material for each sample was whole blood or PBMCs.

The junction carries 12 bases between V and J, which are trimmed by 0 bases and 3 bases respectively. Taken from the germline V gene, the CDR1 and CDR2 loops are SGHTA and FQGNSA. The CDR3 covers 15 residues, taking in both the cysteine and the phenylalanine. Only the CDR3 DNA stays, 45 bases, in frame from base 1. The table lists this clonotype with many counts. Its target antigen remains unknown. One base away there is no much larger clone; base qualities are not given. The receptor library was made with multiplex PCR. TRB libraries were generated by one-step amplicon PCR from around 100 ng genomic DNA using EuroClonality-NGS primers. Sequencing of TRB amplicons was performed on Illumina MiSeq instruments using 2 x 250 bp version 2 chemistry. Turning to the authors' computational methods: IMGT/HighV-QUEST was the tool used for both primary TRB sequence analysis and V(D)J annotation. VDJtools was used to assess repertoire diversity and composition after nonfunctional clones were removed and samples were downsampled for comparisons between samples. TCRdb reran the public reads through fastp at Q25 and MiXCR, keeping productive beta chains. Entries are consolidated by CDR3 protein sequence, retaining the most common genes and DNA. The V and J calls were not made by the authors but by TCRdb's processing. The sample table records about 420 distinct CDR3 sequences; about a quarter of these occur just once. The ten most abundant clones make up 65% to 80% of the sample.

Genomic DNA for TCR repertoire analysis was extracted from either whole blood samples or PBMCs. Three DOCK8-revertant patients were sampled, some at multiple time points. The sample was blood. In the paper's terms, the cell subset or site label means: DOCK8-deficient patient with somatic reversion. The chain couples TRBV7-2 to TRBJ2-7; the D gene cannot be resolved beyond TRBD1 or TRBD2, each matching 5 bases. The clonotype was recovered from a human donor with DOCK8 deficiency. CDR3 region: CASSLAGDVVYEQYF. The DNA sequence reads TGTGCCAGCAGCTTAGCGGGGGACGTTGTCTACGAGCAGTACTTC.